This is a list of T cell receptor beta chains from one sample in a study of blood T cell repertoires in COVID-19. Assay used: immunoSEQ multiplex PCR; TCRdb lists only in-frame clones, some missing. The data show 160,000 or so clones, with approximately 90% seen just once and approximately 7% held by the top ten. The sequencing input was PBMCs or T cells enriched from blood (not recorded which). The receptor source for this set is a woman aged 45-65 years who had recovered from COVID-19. Both conserved end residues are part of each CDR3. Some rows mark clone size as missing; the rest say once, few, many or name a class of expanded clone.

TRBJ1-6	TRBV9	.	CASSPRLRTPLHF
TRBJ2-5	TRBV11-2	once	CASSSGLAGGRQETQYF
TRBJ2-1	TRBV25-1	.	CASSEPGLAGDNEQFF
TRBJ1-1	TRBV19	.	CASSIDTGLGTEAFF
TRBJ2-7	TRBV21-1	.	CASSKVEDHRQYYEQYF
TRBJ2-1	TRBV19	.	CASSIVLGPGLYNEQFF
TRBJ2-6	TRBV5-4	.	CASSLERGREGANVLTF
TRBJ1-4	TRBV28	few	CASSFLQGADGANEKLFF
TRBJ1-1	TRBV3-1/TRBV3-2	.	CASSPLAGALMTEAFF
TRBJ2-3	TRBV30	.	CAWIPGGGTDTQYF
TRBJ1-2	TRBV5-6	.	CASSPDPGSNYGYTF
TRBJ2-1	TRBV7-2	.	CASSFGLAGADEQFF
TRBJ2-1	TRBV5-4	.	CASSLAGQDPSDEQFF
TRBJ2-3	TRBV7-9	.	CASSQTGSTDTQYF
TRBJ1-1	TRBV6-5	.	CASSRSGGAEAFF
TRBJ1-2	TRBV5-5	.	CASSLAITGKSNYGYTF
TRBJ1-3	TRBV6-6	.	CASSAGNTIYF
TRBJ1-2	TRBV4-3	.	CASSPGDRYGGYTF
TRBJ1-3	TRBV4-2	.	CASSQGLQNSGNTIYF
TRBJ1-5	TRBV6-2/TRBV6-3	.	CASSYSARGRSNQPQHF
TRBJ2-7	TRBV15	.	CATSREIIQGAYEQYF
TRBJ1-6	TRBV3-1/TRBV3-2	few	CASSQQPGQGNSPLHF
TRBJ1-6	TRBV27	.	CASTPTFGDRVISPLHF
TRBJ1-1	TRBV6-1	.	CASSEMAIGRALNTEAFF
TRBJ1-5	TRBV30	.	CAWSAPGARNQPQHF
TRBJ2-7	TRBV29-1	.	CSVRTGVSYEQYF
TRBJ2-7	TRBV5-3	.	CARGRDRGRSYEQYF
TRBJ2-3	TRBV7-8	.	CASKTSGGAADTQYF
TRBJ1-2	TRBV6-5	.	CASSKIPYGYTF